Following are 10 T cell receptor beta chains from one sample sequenced in a study of regulatory T cells in long-lasting Graves disease. To make TCR beta libraries, researchers used iRepertoire HTBI primers and Arm-PCR of CDR3 regions. Via MiXCR, TCRdb re-called the multiplex PCR reads, giving one row per CDR3 protein. The sample holds 300,000 to 400,000 distinct CDR3 sequences, 15% to 20% seen once. Specified time point: newly diagnosed GD, antithyroid drugs for less than 3 months. Extracted PBMC RNA gave rise to the TCR library. Sequencing used peripheral blood mononuclear cells (PBMCs), obtained at new diagnosis, from a patient treated with antithyroid drugs. All receptors derive from a female donor with Graves disease.

The table lists this clonotype with a few counts. A much larger clone differs by one base, so this may be a read error. The rearrangement links TRBV6-1 to TRBJ2-7; 8 bases are a match to TRBD2. V lost 8 bases, J lost 7 bases, and 13 bases stayed unmatched. The CDR3 covers 14 residues. The germline V gene has CDR1 MNHNS and CDR2 SASEGT. CDR3 in amino acids: CASRKSGSLNEQYF. CDR3 coding DNA: TGTGCCAGCCGCAAAAGCGGGAGCCTCAATGAGCAGTACTTC.

This clonotype has ten or more counts. The V gene is TRBV12-3 or TRBV12-4, the J gene TRBJ2-7; a weak D match, TRBD2 (5 bases). This CDR3 has 15 amino acids. Trimming left V 6 bases short and J 0 bases short, with 15 bases between. The CDR3 here is CASRSTTSSSYEQYF. In nucleotides, the CDR3 is TGTGCCAGCAGATCGACTACATCTAGCTCCTACGAGCAGTACTTC.

The sample holds many counts of this clonotype. The chain has TRBV6-1 and TRBJ1-5; D gene ambiguous. The CDR3 runs to 16 residues. Germline CDR1 is MNHNS and CDR2 is SASEGT. Trimming left V 7 bases short and J 7 bases short, with 23 bases between. The CDR3 here is CASTASGTASGQPQHF. As DNA, the CDR3 is TGTGCCAGCACGGCTTCGGGAACGGCCTCGGGGCAGCCCCAGCATTTT.

This clonotype was observed many times. CDR3 amino acids: CASSFIDTGELFF. The CDR3 region has the DNA TGTGCCAGCAGCTTTATCGACACCGGGGAGCTGTTTTTT. The chain joins TRBV7-3 to TRBJ2-2, with no clear D. V lost 3 bases and J lost 3, with 5 bases in between. Germline V lookup: CDR1 SGHTA, CDR2 FQGTGA. This CDR3 is built from 13 residues.

This clonotype was seen more than once but under ten times. The chain has TRBV6-1 and TRBJ1-1; D call uncertain. From germline, CDR1 is MNHNS and CDR2 SASEGT. The V gene lost 6 bases and the J gene lost 4 bases, with 12 bases spanning the gap. The CDR3 consists of 13 residues. The CDR3 coding sequence is TGTGCCAGCAGCGGCAAACCAACCACTGAAGCTTTCTTT. Translated, it gives CASSGKPTTEAFF.

This clonotype was picked up many times. The chain employs TRBV5-4 and TRBJ2-7; unclear D gene. The CDR3 extends over 13 amino acids. V was pared by 0 bases and J by 3 bases, with 7 bases between. Germline CDR1 SGHNT, CDR2 YYREEE (reference sequence). The CDR3 nucleotides are TGTGCCAGCAGCTTGGAGGTCGTCTACGAGCAGTACTTC. Its protein is CASSLEVVYEQYF.

This clonotype has at least ten counts. The V and J genes are TRBV12-3 or TRBV12-4 and TRBJ2-7; 12 bases map to TRBD2. CDR3 length: 16 residues. The trim removed 6 bases at V and 6 bases at J, leaving 12 bases unmatched. This chain's CDR3 is CASSPPSGLAGSEQYF. The CDR3 DNA sequence: TGTGCCAGCAGCCCCCCCTCCGGACTAGCGGGAAGCGAGCAGTACTTC.

This clonotype was seen at least ten times. The J gene is TRBJ2-1, the V gene TRBV2; no firm D call. Trimming removed 6 bases at V and 6 bases at J, with 12 bases between. The CDR3 is 13 amino acids. Germline values: CDR1 SNHLY, CDR2 FYNNEI. CDR3 DNA: TGTGCCAGCAGCGGACGAACCCTCAATGAGCAGTTCTTC. Translated: CASSGRTLNEQFF.

Only a few counts were recorded for this clonotype. A much larger clone differs by one base, so this may be a read error. CDR3 DNA sequence: TGTGCCAGCAATCCTAGCGGGAGGGACCTAATGGGGTACGGGCAGTACTTC. This codes for CASNPSGRDLMGYGQYF. The V call is TRBV28, the J call TRBJ2-7; 12 bases are shared with TRBD2. This CDR3 spans 17 amino acids. Per the germline V gene, CDR1 is MDHEN and CDR2 is SYDVKM.

This clonotype was counted at least ten times. This rearrangement joins TRBV7-9 to TRBJ2-7, with D possibly matching TRBD1 (6 bases). V was trimmed by 1 base and J by 5 bases, leaving 12 bases between them. The germline V gene encodes CDR1 SEHNR and CDR2 FQNEAQ (reference sequence). This CDR3 contains 14 residues. The CDR3 spells CASSLVAGDHEQYF. The CDR3, as DNA: TGTGCCAGCAGCTTAGTAGCAGGGGACCACGAGCAGTACTTC.